This TCR beta chain is drawn from a study of blood T cell repertoires in COVID-19. Study details: Researchers got acute and convalescent COVID-19 samples from the United States, Italy and Spain. Sources were T cells, B-cell-depleted T cells, or PBMCs; the material itself was cDNA or gDNA.

Authors' methods: Estimates of nucleated cell counts were drawn from the amplification of reference gene primers. Clones were sequenced by immunoSEQ multiplex PCR, and TCRdb holds only the in-frame ones, with some missing. V, J and clone size derive from that table, while D and trimming were established from the DNA sequence. The sample contains 90,000 to 100,000 clones, about 81% of which appear only once. This sequence originates from a man between 70 and 80 years old with acute or convalescent COVID-19. Sequenced material: peripheral blood.

CDR3 sequence: CASRGLAGSYNEQFF. The CDR3, as DNA: TGTGCCAGTAGAGGACTAGCGGGCTCCTACAATGAGCAGTTCTTC. The genes are TRBV19 and TRBJ2-1; 11 bases line up with TRBD2. CDR1 is LNHDA and CDR2 is SQIVND in the germline V gene (reference sequence). The CDR3 loop spans 15 amino acids. The V and J ends lost 6 bases and 0 bases, in that order; junction bases with no gene match: 1. Variable domain in full (rest from reference TRBV19 and TRBJ2-1): DGGITQSPKYLFRKEGQNVTLSCEQNLNHDAMYWYRQDPGQGLRLIYYSQIVNDFQKGDIAEGYSVSREKKESFPLTVTSAQKNPTAFYLCASRGLAGSYNEQFFGPGTRLTVL.